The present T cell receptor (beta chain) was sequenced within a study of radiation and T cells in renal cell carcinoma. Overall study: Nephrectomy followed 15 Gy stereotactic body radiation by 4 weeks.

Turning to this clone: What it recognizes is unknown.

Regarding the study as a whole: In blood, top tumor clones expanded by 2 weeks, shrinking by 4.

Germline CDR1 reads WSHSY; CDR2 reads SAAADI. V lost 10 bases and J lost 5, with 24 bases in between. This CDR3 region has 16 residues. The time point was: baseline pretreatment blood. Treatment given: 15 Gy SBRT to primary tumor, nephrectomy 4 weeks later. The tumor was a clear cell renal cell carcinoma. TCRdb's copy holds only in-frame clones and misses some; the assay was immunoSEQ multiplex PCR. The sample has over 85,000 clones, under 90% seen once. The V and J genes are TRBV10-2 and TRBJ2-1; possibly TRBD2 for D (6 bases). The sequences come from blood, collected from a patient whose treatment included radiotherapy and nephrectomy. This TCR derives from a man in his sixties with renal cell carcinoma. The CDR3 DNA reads TGCGCCACAGCGTATGGAGGGAGAAGTGCCCACAATGAGCAGTTCTTC. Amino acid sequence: CATAYGGRSAHNEQFF.